These 8 T cell receptor beta chains came from one sample sequenced in a study of T cell clones after liver transplantation. Profiled with immunoSEQ multiplex PCR; TCRdb holds only in-frame clones, not every one. Of about 99,000 clones listed, roughly four fifths are singletons. The material sequenced was CD4+ T cells from blood, taken approximately 43 months after liver transplant. The origin of the receptors is a human patient who received a liver transplant. Some T cells may have originated in the graft donor.

This clone was observed a handful of times. The rearrangement uses TRBV6-1 and TRBJ1-2; D unresolved. V was pared by 7 bases and J by 8 bases, with 17 bases between. Germline V gives CDR1 MNHNS, CDR2 SASEGT. This CDR3 comprises 13 residues. CDR3 DNA sequence: TGTGCCAGCAACCCGGGAAACCGAGGGGGCTACACCTTC. Translation gives CASNPGNRGGYTF.

This clone was detected a few times. The J gene is TRBJ1-5, the V gene TRBV19; D is unresolved. V lost 5 bases and J 0 bases, leaving 11 bases between the germline ends. The CDR3 length is 15 residues. The germline CDR1 and CDR2 sequences are LNHDA and SQIVND (reference sequence). CDR3: CASSLLQYSNQPQHF. As DNA, the CDR3 is TGTGCCAGTAGTTTACTACAGTATAGCAATCAGCCCCAGCATTTT.

This chain links TRBV2 with TRBJ2-1, with no clear D. This CDR3 comprises 12 residues. Germline loops: CDR1 SNHLY, CDR2 FYNNEI. V dropped 1 base and J dropped 7 bases, with 5 bases sitting between them. This CDR3 is CASSEVKNEQFF. The CDR3 coding sequence is TGTGCCAGCAGTGAAGTAAAAAATGAGCAGTTCTTC. Combining the CDR3 with reference TRBV2 and TRBJ2-1 gives the whole variable domain EPEVTQTPSHQVTQMGQEVILRCVPISNHLYFYWYRQILGQKVEFLVSFYNNEISEKSEIFDDQFSVERPDGSNFTLKIRSTKLEDSAMYFCASSEVKNEQFFGPGTRLTVL.

V and J are TRBV6-1 and TRBJ1-6, with D hard to call. Trimming removed 7 bases at V and 10 bases at J, with 20 bases between. Germline V CDR1 and CDR2: MNHNS, SASEGT. There are 15 residues in the CDR3. This CDR3 is CASTSTGPGRSPLHF. DNA of the CDR3: TGTGCCAGCACTTCTACTGGCCCCGGAAGGTCACCCCTCCACTTT.

This chain connects TRBV28 to TRBJ2-3; D is ambiguous. This CDR3 spans 15 amino acids. The germline V gene has CDR1 MDHEN and CDR2 SYDVKM. Trimming took off 5 bases at V and 6 bases at J, with 18 bases between the two ends. The CDR3 DNA reads TGTGCCAGCAGTCCCCAAATGCGTTATCCTGATACGCAGTATTTT. It is translated as CASSPQMRYPDTQYF.

V is TRBV7-2 and J is TRBJ2-5; possibly TRBD2 for D (6 bases). Trimming pared 5 bases from V and 4 bases from J, leaving 20 bases between. The CDR3 length is 16 residues. The germline V gene encodes CDR1 SGHTA and CDR2 FQGNSA. This CDR3 is CASSDTRPGLGETQYF. CDR3 sequence (DNA): TGTGCCAGCAGCGACACGCGACCGGGACTGGGAGAGACCCAGTACTTC.

In the case of this clone: Other DNA sequences in the same sample also yield this CDR3. J is TRBJ2-3 and V is TRBV5-1; TRBD2 matches at 7 bases. The CDR3 covers 13 residues. V was clipped by 4 bases and J by 4 bases; unmatched bases: 3. The germline CDR1 and CDR2 sequences are SGHRS and YFSETQ. The CDR3 region is CASSPAGADTQYF. In nucleotides, the CDR3 is TGCGCCAGCAGCCCCGCGGGGGCAGATACGCAGTATTTT.

V and J are TRBV7-9 and TRBJ1-2; D ambiguous. V was cut by 7 bases and J by 3 bases, with 18 bases left in between. The CDR3 has 15 amino acids. Germline loops: CDR1 SEHNR, CDR2 FQNEAQ (reference sequence). The DNA for the CDR3 is TGTGCCAGCACCATTAACAGCCGCCCAGACTATGGCTACACCTTC. Translation gives CASTINSRPDYGYTF. Combining the CDR3 with reference TRBV7-9 and TRBJ1-2 gives the whole variable domain DTGVSQNPRHKITKRGQNVTFRCDPISEHNRLYWYRQTLGQGPEFLTYFQNEAQLEKSRLLSDRFSAERPKGSFSTLEIQRTEQGDSAMYLCASTINSRPDYGYTFGSGTRLTVV.